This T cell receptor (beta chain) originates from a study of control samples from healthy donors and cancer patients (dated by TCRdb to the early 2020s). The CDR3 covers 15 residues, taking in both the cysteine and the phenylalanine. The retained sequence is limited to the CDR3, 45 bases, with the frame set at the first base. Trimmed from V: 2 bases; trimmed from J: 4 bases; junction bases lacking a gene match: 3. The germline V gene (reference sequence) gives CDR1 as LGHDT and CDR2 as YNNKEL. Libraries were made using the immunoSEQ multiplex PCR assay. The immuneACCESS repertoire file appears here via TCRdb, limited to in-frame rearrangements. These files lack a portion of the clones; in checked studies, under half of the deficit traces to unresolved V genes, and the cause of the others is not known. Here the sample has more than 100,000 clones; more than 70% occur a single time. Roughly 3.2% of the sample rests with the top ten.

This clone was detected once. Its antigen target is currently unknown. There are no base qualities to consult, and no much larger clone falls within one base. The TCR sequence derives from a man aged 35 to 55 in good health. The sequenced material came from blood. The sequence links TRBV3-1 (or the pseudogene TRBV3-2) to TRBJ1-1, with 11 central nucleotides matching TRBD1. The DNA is TGTGCCAGCAGCCAACCCGGGACAGGGGGCACTGAAGCTTTCTTT. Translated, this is CASSQPGTGGTEAFF.